What follows are 25 T cell receptor beta chains derived from one specimen sequenced in a study of cytomegalovirus exposure and HLA in healthy donors. Vbeta (60) and Jbeta (13) primers were used in the PCR. Produced via immunoSEQ multiplex PCR; TCRdb's table is partial and in-frame only. The sample consists of about 190,000 clones, 81% of them appearing once. Sequencing used PBMCs. Receptors were obtained from a young woman in good health and CMV-seronegative.

As DNA, the CDR3 is TGTGCCAGCAGTTTTCTAGCGGGGGGTTACAATGAGCAGTTCTTC. Amino acid sequence: CASSFLAGGYNEQFF. This sequence joins TRBV27 and TRBJ2-1, with 11 bases identical to TRBD2. Germline V gene lookup returns CDR1 MNHEY and CDR2 SMNVEV (reference sequence). The CDR3 contains 15 residues. The V gene end was trimmed by 3 bases and the J gene end by 4 bases; junction bases not matched to a gene: 2.

The rearrangement joins TRBV19 to TRBJ1-5, with 10 positions matching TRBD1. The CDR3 spans 16 residues. V was pared by 5 bases and J by 1 base, with 5 bases of the junction left unmatched. Germline V CDR1 and CDR2: LNHDA, SQIVND (reference sequence). The CDR3 sequence is CASSDPGQGSNQPQHF. The DNA for the CDR3 is TGTGCCAGTAGTGATCCGGGACAGGGGAGCAATCAGCCCCAGCATTTT.

The gene calls are TRBV6-5 and TRBJ2-5, with D unresolved. The V and J ends lost 4 bases and 5 bases respectively, with 20 bases between them. The CDR3 contains 16 residues. The germline V gene encodes CDR1 MNHEY and CDR2 SVGAGI. The CDR3 coding sequence is TGTGCCAGCAGTTCCACCCTCGACGGCGGAATCGAGACCCAGTACTTC. Residues: CASSSTLDGGIETQYF.

The V call is TRBV10-3, the J call TRBJ2-3; 8 positions agree with TRBD1. The germline gives CDR1 ENHRY, CDR2 SYGVKD. CDR3 size: 18 residues. J lost 0 bases, V lost 5 bases, and 13 bases had no gene match. The CDR3 sequence: CAISPGTGTSSSTDTQYF. The CDR3 bases are TGTGCCATCAGTCCCGGGACAGGAACAAGTTCTAGCACAGATACGCAGTATTTT.

This clone was detected only a few times. This chain uses TRBV6-5 with TRBJ2-1; a weak D match, TRBD2 (5 bases). This CDR3 spans 15 amino acids. Germline V CDR1 and CDR2: MNHEY, SVGAGI. Between the trimmed V and J ends, which lost 11 bases and 5 bases, there was a span of 22 bases. The CDR3 region has the DNA TGTGCCTTACTAGTCAACCCCGCCACACACAATGAGCAGTTCTTC. This translates into CALLVNPATHNEQFF.

The V and J genes are TRBV28 and TRBJ2-7, with 7 bases fitting TRBD2. This CDR3 contains 15 residues. Trimming cost V 6 bases and J 0 bases; bases outside gene matches: 8. Germline V CDR1 and CDR2: MDHEN, SYDVKM. CDR3: CASSLPGLSSYEQYF. DNA of the CDR3: TGTGCCAGCAGCTTACCGGGACTAAGCTCCTACGAGCAGTACTTC.

This clone has just one count. The CDR3 reads CASSLYGGYSYNEQFF. CDR3 nucleotides: TGTGCCAGCAGCTTGTATGGCGGGTACTCCTACAATGAGCAGTTCTTC. V usage is TRBV11-2 and J usage is TRBJ2-1; TRBD2 is a possible D gene (5 bases). Germline V gene lookup returns CDR1 SGHAT and CDR2 FQNNGV. Trimming left V 3 bases short and J 0 bases short, with 12 bases between. There are 16 residues in the CDR3.

Only a few counts were recorded for this clone. V gene TRBV6-5 combines with J gene TRBJ1-1; D remains unclear. Deletions cut 2 bases from V and 5 bases from J, with 9 bases between. The CDR3 totals 13 residues. Per germline, CDR1 MNHEY and CDR2 SVGAGI. CDR3 amino acids: CASSYGHMTEAFF. CDR3 sequence (DNA): TGTGCCAGCAGTTACGGGCATATGACTGAAGCTTTCTTT.

The chain uses TRBV2 and TRBJ2-6; 8 bases are shared with TRBD1. The CDR3 has 18 amino acids. The germline V gene has CDR1 SNHLY and CDR2 FYNNEI. Trimming removed 8 bases from V and 0 bases from J; junction bases left unmatched: 12. CDR3 sequence (DNA): TGTGCCAGCCAAAAAGGTCGGGACAGGTACTCTGGGGCCAACGTCCTGACTTTC. It translates to CASQKGRDRYSGANVLTF.

The V call is TRBV11-2, the J call TRBJ1-1; a weak D match, TRBD1 (6 bases). The CDR3 has 15 amino acids. Looked up from germline, CDR1 is SGHAT and CDR2 is FQNNGV. Trimming shortened V by 4 bases and J by 4 bases, and 16 bases separated the two germline ends. The CDR3 loop reads CASSYIQGGGTEAFF. CDR3 bases: TGTGCCAGCAGCTACATACAGGGAGGGGGCACTGAAGCTTTCTTT.

The J gene is TRBJ1-1, the V gene TRBV6-5; perhaps TRBD1 as D (5 bases). Germline V gene sequence: CDR1 MNHEY, CDR2 SVGAGI. This CDR3 spans 15 amino acids. V was pared by 6 bases and J by 6 bases, with 20 bases between. The CDR3: CASRYMWGGSSEAFF. The CDR3 DNA reads TGTGCCAGCAGGTACATGTGGGGGGGGTCCTCTGAAGCTTTCTTT.

The chain has TRBV7-2 and TRBJ2-1; 8 bases align to TRBD1. Germline CDR1 is SGHTA and CDR2 is FQGNSA. The CDR3 spans 16 residues. The trim removed 4 bases at V and 4 bases at J, leaving 9 bases unmatched. CDR3 region: CASSSRQGAIYNEQFF. CDR3 sequence (DNA): TGTGCCAGCAGCTCGCGGCAGGGGGCCATTTACAATGAGCAGTTCTTC.

In its sample, this clone was seen once. The chain employs TRBV4-1 and TRBJ1-2, with TRBD1 identical over 9 bases. CDR3 length equals 14 residues. Germline V gene lookup returns CDR1 MGHRA and CDR2 YSYEKL. V shed 4 bases and J 8 bases; nucleotides not matched to a gene: 8. The CDR3 region is CASSRGQGQAGYTF. DNA of the CDR3: TGCGCCAGCAGCCGCGGACAGGGGCAGGCCGGCTACACCTTC.

V is TRBV28 and J is TRBJ1-2, with a weak D call TRBD1 (5 bases). Trimming took 10 bases from V and 4 from J, leaving 13 bases between them. Germline V lookup: CDR1 MDHEN, CDR2 SYDVKM. The CDR3 sequence is 12 residues long. CDR3 coding DNA: TGTGCCACTACGGGGGGTGTCTATGGCTACACCTTC. Protein: CATTGGVYGYTF.

This CDR3 reads CASSWTVRGVANQPQHF. DNA for the CDR3: TGTGCCAGCAGTTGGACGGTCAGGGGGGTAGCCAATCAGCCCCAGCATTTT. This chain connects TRBV28 to TRBJ1-5, with TRBD1 matching 7 bases. The CDR3 is 17 residues long. The ends lost 4 bases at V and 3 bases at J; junction bases unmatched: 12. The germline gives CDR1 MDHEN, CDR2 SYDVKM.

This chain uses TRBV10-3 with TRBJ1-1; D perhaps matches TRBD1 (5 bases). The ends were cut back, 6 bases at V and 0 bases at J, with 17 bases in the middle. This CDR3 is 16 amino acids long. Germline loops: CDR1 ENHRY, CDR2 SYGVKD. The CDR3 region is CAIRSDLGQMNTEAFF. CDR3 nucleotides: TGTGCCATCAGATCGGATTTAGGACAAATGAACACTGAAGCTTTCTTT.

J is TRBJ2-1 and V is TRBV11-2, with TRBD2 identical over 14 bases. V trimming: 1 base; J trimming: 8 bases; junction bases outside the gene matches: 1. Germline loops: CDR1 SGHAT, CDR2 FQNNGV. There are 15 residues in the CDR3. The CDR3 nucleotides are TGTGCCAGCAGCTTAGGACTAGCGGGGGGGCATGAGCAGTTCTTC. It specifies CASSLGLAGGHEQFF.

The chain links TRBV5-1 to TRBJ2-7; 9 nucleotides line up with TRBD1. Germline V CDR1 and CDR2: SGHRS, YFSETQ. Trimming at V came to 0 bases and at J to 6 bases, leaving 4 bases not matched to a gene. The CDR3 has 14 residues. CDR3 residues: CASSLGDRVGEQYF. Here the CDR3 DNA reads TGCGCCAGCAGCTTGGGGGACAGGGTCGGCGAGCAGTACTTC.

The chain uses TRBV2 and TRBJ2-2; a weak D match, TRBD1 (6 bases). This CDR3 comprises 13 residues. The germline V gene has CDR1 SNHLY and CDR2 FYNNEI. V was clipped by 5 bases and J by 6 bases, with 10 bases between them. The CDR3 reads CASSSQGSGELFF. CDR3 in DNA: TGTGCCAGCAGTTCACAGGGATCCGGGGAGCTGTTTTTT.

To note about this clone: Other nucleotide sequences in the sample specify the same CDR3. J is TRBJ1-4 and V is TRBV7-8, with a possible D match to TRBD1 (6 bases). Germline V gene data show CDR1 as SGHVS and CDR2 as FQNEAQ. V was shortened by 2 bases and J by 4 bases, with 11 bases between the two germline ends. This CDR3 comprises 15 residues. The CDR3 nucleotides are TGTGCCAGCAGCTTAACAGGGATTTATAATGAAAAACTGTTTTTT. Amino acid sequence: CASSLTGIYNEKLFF.

V gene TRBV19 combines with J gene TRBJ2-5; maybe TRBD1 (6 bases). Germline V gene data show CDR1 as LNHDA and CDR2 as SQIVND (reference sequence). The CDR3 is 14 residues long. V was pared by 4 bases and J by 2 bases, with 11 bases between. The DNA for the CDR3 is TGTGCCAGTAGTACATTCGACAGGCAAGAGACCCAGTACTTC. Translated, it gives CASSTFDRQETQYF.

The V and J genes are TRBV6-5 and TRBJ2-7; 7 bases are shared with TRBD1. The CDR3 consists of 12 residues. From germline, CDR1 is MNHEY and CDR2 SVGAGI. V was clipped by 7 bases and J by 8 bases; unmatched bases: 8. CDR3 loop: CASKYKQGKQYF. Written as DNA, the CDR3 is TGTGCCAGCAAATATAAACAGGGGAAGCAGTACTTC.

CDR3 sequence reads: CASSLLELAGVGNEQFF. CDR3 nucleotide sequence: TGTGCCAGCAGCTTGTTAGAGCTAGCGGGAGTTGGCAATGAGCAGTTCTTC. This chain uses TRBV5-4 with TRBJ2-1, with 10 bases aligning to TRBD2. Germline trimming cut 1 base from V and 6 bases from J; bases unmatched to any gene: 10. The germline V gene encodes CDR1 SGHNT and CDR2 YYREEE (reference sequence). The CDR3 is 17 residues long. Supplemented by reference TRBV5-4 and TRBJ2-1, the full variable domain reads ETGVTQSPTHLIKTRGQQVTLRCSSQSGHNTVSWYQQALGQGPQFIFQYYREEENGRGNFPPRFSGLQFPNYSSELNVNALELDDSALYLCASSLLELAGVGNEQFFGPGTRLTVL.

V is TRBV28 and J is TRBJ2-3; 12 bases match TRBD2. The V and J ends lost 6 bases and 3 bases, in that order; junction bases with no gene match: 7. This CDR3 region has 16 residues. Germline CDR1 MDHEN, CDR2 SYDVKM. Here the CDR3 DNA reads TGTGCCAGCAGGCGACTAGCGGGAGTATTGACAGATACGCAGTATTTT. Its protein is CASRRLAGVLTDTQYF.

Regarding this clone: The germline gene is not matched at one end of the junction; a read error may be the cause. V usage is TRBV5-6 and J usage is TRBJ2-4; possibly TRBD1 for D (6 bases). The CDR3 is made up of 18 amino acids. Looked up from germline, CDR1 is SGHDT and CDR2 is YYEEEE. In nucleotides, the CDR3 is TGTGCCAGCAGCTCAAAGGGGGAACTACGGCTAGCCAAAAACAGTCAGTACTTC. Translated, it gives CASSSKGELRLAKNSQYF.